Presented here are 8 T cell receptor beta chains from one specimen sequenced in a study of blood T cell repertoires in COVID-19. Sequencing was performed with immunoSEQ multiplex PCR; in TCRdb, only in-frame clones are kept and a portion is missing. The data contain around 300,000 clones, under 90% of them singletons. The source material was PBMCs or T cells enriched from blood (not recorded which). Source of these receptors: a woman in her 40s who had recovered from COVID-19.

The V gene is TRBV9, the J gene TRBJ1-2; D gene unclear. V was trimmed by 4 bases and J by 7 bases, leaving 14 bases between them. Per germline, CDR1 SGDLS and CDR2 YYNGEE. The CDR3 runs 13 residues. DNA of the CDR3: TGTGCCAGCAGCCAGGACGGGGAGTTTGGCTACACCTTC. Its translation is CASSQDGEFGYTF.

The rearrangement links TRBV14 to TRBJ1-4, with D uncertain. The CDR3 extends over 14 amino acids. The ends were cut back, 0 bases at V and 13 bases at J, with 15 bases in the middle. Looked up from germline, CDR1 is SGHDN and CDR2 is FVKESK. Here the CDR3 DNA reads TGTGCCAGCAGCCAAGAGGGAAACTTGCGGGGACTGTTTTTT. Translating gives CASSQEGNLRGLFF.

This clone was seen a few times. The CDR3 DNA is TGTGCCAGCAGTGAAGCTCGCGGGACCCAGTACTTC. This sequence encodes CASSEARGTQYF. This sequence joins TRBV2 and TRBJ2-5; D not certain. The CDR3 sequence is 12 residues long. Between the trimmed V and J ends, which lost 0 bases and 7 bases, there was a span of 6 bases. Germline lookup yields CDR1 SNHLY and CDR2 FYNNEI. Full variable domain (outside the CDR3, taken from reference TRBV2 and TRBJ2-5): EPEVTQTPSHQVTQMGQEVILRCVPISNHLYFYWYRQILGQKVEFLVSFYNNEISEKSEIFDDQFSVERPDGSNFTLKIRSTKLEDSAMYFCASSEARGTQYFGPGTRLLVL.

J is TRBJ1-5 and V is TRBV9; 7 bases map to TRBD1. Germline V gives CDR1 SGDLS, CDR2 YYNGEE. V dropped 3 bases and J dropped 0; count of bases not matched to a gene: 3. CDR3 length: 15 residues. The CDR3 DNA reads TGTGCCAGCAGCGAGGGACAGTATAGCAATCAGCCCCAGCATTTT. Protein sequence: CASSEGQYSNQPQHF.

This chain connects TRBV7-9 to TRBJ1-3, with D possibly matching TRBD1 (5 bases). Trimming cost V 3 bases and J 16 bases, with 13 bases left between them. Germline CDR1 SEHNR, CDR2 FQNEAQ (reference sequence). CDR3 length: 11 residues. In DNA form, the CDR3 reads TGTGCCAGCAGCTTCGACAGAGCAATGTATTTT. Translating it yields CASSFDRAMYF.

This clone was detected ten times or more. Other nucleotide sequences in the sample specify the same CDR3. The chain uses TRBV19 and TRBJ1-2; 7 positions match TRBD1. Germline values: CDR1 LNHDA, CDR2 SQIVND (reference sequence). The CDR3 sequence is 13 residues long. V lost 3 bases to trimming and J lost 11 bases; unmatched junction nucleotides: 9. The CDR3: CASSIGTVPRYTF. The CDR3 DNA sequence: TGTGCCAGTAGTATCGGGACAGTTCCTAGGTACACCTTC.

The chain links TRBV7-6 to TRBJ2-7, with 11 positions matching TRBD2. CDR3 length: 16 residues. The V segment lost 2 bases and the J segment 6 bases; nucleotides outside the gene matches: 9. CDR1 and CDR2 (germline): SGHVS, FNYEAQ. CDR3 nucleotide sequence: TGTGCCAGCAGCTTAAGACTAGCGGGGACTGGGGGCGAGCAGTACTTC. Translating gives CASSLRLAGTGGEQYF.

The chain couples TRBV27 to TRBJ1-6, with D perhaps matching TRBD1 (5 bases). Deletions cut 6 bases from V and 10 bases from J, with 13 bases between. CDR3 length: 13 amino acids. Germline values: CDR1 MNHEY, CDR2 SMNVEV (reference sequence). The DNA of the CDR3 is TGTGCCAGCAGCCTTGGGGGGAACTCACCCCTCCACTTT. Encoded protein: CASSLGGNSPLHF.